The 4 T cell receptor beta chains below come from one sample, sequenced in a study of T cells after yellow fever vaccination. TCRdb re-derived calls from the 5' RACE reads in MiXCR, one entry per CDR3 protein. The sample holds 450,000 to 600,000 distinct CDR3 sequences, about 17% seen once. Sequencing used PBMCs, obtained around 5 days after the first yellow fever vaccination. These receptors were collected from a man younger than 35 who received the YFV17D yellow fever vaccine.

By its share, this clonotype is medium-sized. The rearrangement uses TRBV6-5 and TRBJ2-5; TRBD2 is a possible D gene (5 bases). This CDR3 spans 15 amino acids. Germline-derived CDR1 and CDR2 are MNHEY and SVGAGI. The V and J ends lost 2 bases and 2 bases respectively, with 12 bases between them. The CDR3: CASSYLRTVQETQYF. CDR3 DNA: TGTGCCAGCAGTTACCTCCGGACTGTACAAGAGACCCAGTACTTC.

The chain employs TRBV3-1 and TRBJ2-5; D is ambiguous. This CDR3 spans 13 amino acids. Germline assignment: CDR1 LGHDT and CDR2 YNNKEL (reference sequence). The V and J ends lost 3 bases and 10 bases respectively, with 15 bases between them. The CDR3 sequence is CASSQVPESGQYF. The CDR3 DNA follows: TGTGCCAGCAGCCAGGTCCCCGAGAGTGGCCAGTACTTC.

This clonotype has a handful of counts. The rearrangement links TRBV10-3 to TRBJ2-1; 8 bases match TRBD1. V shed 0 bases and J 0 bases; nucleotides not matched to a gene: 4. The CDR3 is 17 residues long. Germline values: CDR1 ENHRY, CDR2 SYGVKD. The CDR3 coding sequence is TGTGCCATCAGTGAGTCGGGCAGGGGGCTCTCCTACAATGAGCAGTTCTTC. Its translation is CAISESGRGLSYNEQFF.

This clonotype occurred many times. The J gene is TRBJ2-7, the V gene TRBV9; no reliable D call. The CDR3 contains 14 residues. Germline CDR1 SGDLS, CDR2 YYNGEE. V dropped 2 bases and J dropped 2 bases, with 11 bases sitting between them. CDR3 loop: CASSVTDLAYEQYF. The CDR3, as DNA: TGTGCCAGCAGCGTGACCGATCTAGCCTACGAGCAGTACTTC.